What follows describes a single TCR beta chain. Its target is not known. The source of the sample is a study of response to subunit inactivated influenza vaccine. A single record per CDR3 protein comes from TCRdb applying MiXCR to the RT-PCR reads. The sample holds about 800,000 distinct CDR3 sequences, 21% seen once. Study-wide findings and caveats: With each seasonal influenza vaccination, the authors suggested, few new T cells are recruited.

CDR3 length: 13 amino acids. Trimming removed 2 bases at V and 7 bases at J, with 12 bases between. From germline, CDR1 is DFQATT and CDR2 SNEGSKA (reference sequence). Sequenced material: PBMCs from blood, taken roughly 5 days after vaccination. This receptor was obtained from a middle-aged man who received an inactivated influenza vaccine. This chain joins TRBV20-1 and TRBJ1-5; D gene uncertain. The CDR3 loop is CSARISGLQPQHF. The DNA of the CDR3 is TGCAGTGCTAGAATCAGTGGGTTACAGCCCCAGCATTTT.